The T cell receptor beta chain under discussion was sequenced for a study of CD8 T cells in Susac syndrome. Random hexamers primed reverse transcription of about 0.5 to 1 ug RNA. TCRdb independently ran MiXCR on the immunoSEQ multiplex PCR reads; one entry per CDR3 protein. The table lists fewer than 200,000 distinct CDR3 sequences, over 85% of them singletons. This clonotype showed up just once. Its specificity is unknown. The CDR3 spans 16 residues. V shed 4 bases, J shed 2 bases, and the junction held 7 bases outside the gene matches. CDR1 is MNHNS and CDR2 is SASEGT in the germline V gene. Study-level findings and limits: The study conceded that relatively few individuals underwent its TCR sequencing and HLA analysis.

The V and J genes are TRBV6-1 and TRBJ1-3, with 8 positions matching TRBD1. The sequenced sample consisted of CD4+ T cells from PBMCs. This sequence was found in a human donor in good health. The DNA for the CDR3 is TGTGCCAGCAGTGTCGGACAGGGCGGCCCTGGAAACACCATATATTTT. It is translated as CASSVGQGGPGNTIYF.